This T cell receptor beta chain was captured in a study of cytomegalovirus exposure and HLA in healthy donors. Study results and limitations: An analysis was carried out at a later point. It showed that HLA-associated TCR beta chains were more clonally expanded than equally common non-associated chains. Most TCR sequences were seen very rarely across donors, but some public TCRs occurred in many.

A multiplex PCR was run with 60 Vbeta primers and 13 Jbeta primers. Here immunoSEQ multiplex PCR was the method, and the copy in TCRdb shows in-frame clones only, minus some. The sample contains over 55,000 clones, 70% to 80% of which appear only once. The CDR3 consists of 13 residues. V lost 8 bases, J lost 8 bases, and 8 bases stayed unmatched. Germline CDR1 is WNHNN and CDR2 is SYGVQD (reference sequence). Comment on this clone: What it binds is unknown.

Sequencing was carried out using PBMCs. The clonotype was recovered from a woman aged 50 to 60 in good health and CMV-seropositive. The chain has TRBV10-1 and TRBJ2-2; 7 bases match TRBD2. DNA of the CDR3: TGCGCCAGCTCTCCGGGGGGAGCGGGGGAGCTGTTTTTT. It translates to CASSPGGAGELFF.